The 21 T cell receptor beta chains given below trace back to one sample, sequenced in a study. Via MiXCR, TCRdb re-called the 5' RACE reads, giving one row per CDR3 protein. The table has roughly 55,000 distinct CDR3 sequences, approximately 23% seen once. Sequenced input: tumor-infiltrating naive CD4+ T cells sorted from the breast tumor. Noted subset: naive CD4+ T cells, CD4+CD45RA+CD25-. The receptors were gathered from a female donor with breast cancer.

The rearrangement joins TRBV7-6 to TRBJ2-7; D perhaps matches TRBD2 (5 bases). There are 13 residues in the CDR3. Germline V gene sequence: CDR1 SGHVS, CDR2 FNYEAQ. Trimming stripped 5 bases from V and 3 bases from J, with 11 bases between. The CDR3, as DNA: TGTGCCAGCAGCCTATCGGAGGACTACGAGCAGTACTTC. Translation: CASSLSEDYEQYF.

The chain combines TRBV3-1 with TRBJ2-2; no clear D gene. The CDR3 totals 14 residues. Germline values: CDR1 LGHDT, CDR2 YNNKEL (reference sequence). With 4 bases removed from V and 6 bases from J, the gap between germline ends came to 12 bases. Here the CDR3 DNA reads TGTGCCAGCAGCCGGACCTCTAAATCCGGGGAGCTGTTTTTT. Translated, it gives CASSRTSKSGELFF.

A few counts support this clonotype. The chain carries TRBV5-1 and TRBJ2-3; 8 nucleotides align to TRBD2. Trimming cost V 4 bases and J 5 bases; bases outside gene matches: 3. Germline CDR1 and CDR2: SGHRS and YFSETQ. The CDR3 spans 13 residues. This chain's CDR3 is CASSPGGLDTQYF. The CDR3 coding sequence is TGCGCCAGCAGCCCGGGAGGGCTAGATACGCAGTATTTT.

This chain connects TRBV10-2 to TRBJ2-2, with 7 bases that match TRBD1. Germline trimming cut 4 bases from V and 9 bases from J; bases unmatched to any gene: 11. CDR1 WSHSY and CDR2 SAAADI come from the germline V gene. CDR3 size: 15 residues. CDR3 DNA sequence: TGCGCCAGCAGTGCTAACCGGGACAGTGTCAGGGAGCTGTTTTTT. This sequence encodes CASSANRDSVRELFF.

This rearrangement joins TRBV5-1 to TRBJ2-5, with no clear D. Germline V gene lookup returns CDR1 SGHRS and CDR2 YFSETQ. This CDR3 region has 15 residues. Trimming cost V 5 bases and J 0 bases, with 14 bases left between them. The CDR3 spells CASRSDTDYQETQYF. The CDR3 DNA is TGCGCCAGCAGGTCCGATACTGATTACCAAGAGACCCAGTACTTC. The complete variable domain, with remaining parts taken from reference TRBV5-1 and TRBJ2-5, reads KAGVTQTPRYLIKTRGQQVTLSCSPISGHRSVSWYQQTPGQGLQFLFEYFSETQRNKGNFPGRFSGRQFSNSRSEMNVSTLELGDSALYLCASRSDTDYQETQYFGPGTRLLVL.

CDR3 residues: CASSGQGGYEQYF. CDR3 nucleotide sequence: TGTGCCAGCAGTGGGCAGGGTGGCTACGAGCAGTACTTC. The J gene is TRBJ2-7, the V gene TRBV2; TRBD1 is a possible D gene (5 bases). The CDR3 loop spans 13 amino acids. Germline lookup yields CDR1 SNHLY and CDR2 FYNNEI. The V end lost 4 bases, the J end lost 3 bases, and 10 bases lay between the germline ends.

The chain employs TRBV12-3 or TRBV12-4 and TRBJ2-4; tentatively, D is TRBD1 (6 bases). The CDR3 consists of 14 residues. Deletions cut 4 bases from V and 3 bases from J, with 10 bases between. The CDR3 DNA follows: TGTGCCAGCAGTTATATACAGGGCAAAAACATTCAGTACTTC. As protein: CASSYIQGKNIQYF.

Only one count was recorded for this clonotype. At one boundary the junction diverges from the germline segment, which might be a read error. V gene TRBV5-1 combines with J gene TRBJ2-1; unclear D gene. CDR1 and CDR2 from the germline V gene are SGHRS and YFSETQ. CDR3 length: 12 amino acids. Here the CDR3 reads CASSLGYNEQSF. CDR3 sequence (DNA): TGCGCCAGCAGCTTGGGCTACAATGAGCAGTCCTTC.

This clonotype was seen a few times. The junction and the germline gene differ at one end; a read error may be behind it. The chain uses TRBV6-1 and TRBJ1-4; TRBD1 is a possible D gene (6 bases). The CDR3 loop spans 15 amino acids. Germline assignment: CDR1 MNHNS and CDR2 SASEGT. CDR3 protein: CASSGWTATNEKLFF. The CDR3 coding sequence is TGTGCCAGCAGTGGATGGACAGCAACAAATGAAAAACTGTTTTTT.

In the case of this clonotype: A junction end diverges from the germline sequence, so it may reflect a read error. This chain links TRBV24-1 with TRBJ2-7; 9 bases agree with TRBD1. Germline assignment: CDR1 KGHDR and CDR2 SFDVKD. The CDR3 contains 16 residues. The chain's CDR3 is CATSDHTGTGRHEQYF. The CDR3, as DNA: TGTGCCACCAGTGACCATACCGGGACAGGGAGGCACGAGCAGTACTTT.

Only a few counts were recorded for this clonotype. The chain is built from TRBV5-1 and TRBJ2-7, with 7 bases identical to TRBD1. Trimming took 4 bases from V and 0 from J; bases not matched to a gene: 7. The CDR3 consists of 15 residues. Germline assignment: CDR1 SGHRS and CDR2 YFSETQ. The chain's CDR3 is CASSPSGTASYEQYF. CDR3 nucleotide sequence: TGCGCCAGCAGCCCGTCCGGGACAGCCTCCTACGAGCAGTACTTC.

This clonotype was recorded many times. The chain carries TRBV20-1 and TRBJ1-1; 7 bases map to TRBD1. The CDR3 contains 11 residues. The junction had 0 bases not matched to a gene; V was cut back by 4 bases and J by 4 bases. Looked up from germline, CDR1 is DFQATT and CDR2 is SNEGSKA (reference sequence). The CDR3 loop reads CSATGGTEAFF. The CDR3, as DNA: TGCAGTGCTACAGGGGGCACTGAAGCTTTCTTT.

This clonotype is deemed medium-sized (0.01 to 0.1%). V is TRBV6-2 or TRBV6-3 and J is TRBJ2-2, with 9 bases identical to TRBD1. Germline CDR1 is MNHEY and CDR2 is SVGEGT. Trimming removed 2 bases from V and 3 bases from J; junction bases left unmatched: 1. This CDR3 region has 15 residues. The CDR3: CASSYRDRDTGELFF. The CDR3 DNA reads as TGTGCCAGCAGTTACCGGGACAGGGACACCGGGGAGCTGTTTTTT.

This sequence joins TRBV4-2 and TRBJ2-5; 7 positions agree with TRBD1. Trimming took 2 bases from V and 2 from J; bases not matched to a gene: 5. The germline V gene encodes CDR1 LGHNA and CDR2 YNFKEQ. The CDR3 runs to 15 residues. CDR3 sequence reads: CASSQLGTEQETQYF. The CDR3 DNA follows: TGTGCCAGCAGCCAATTGGGGACAGAACAAGAGACCCAGTACTTC.

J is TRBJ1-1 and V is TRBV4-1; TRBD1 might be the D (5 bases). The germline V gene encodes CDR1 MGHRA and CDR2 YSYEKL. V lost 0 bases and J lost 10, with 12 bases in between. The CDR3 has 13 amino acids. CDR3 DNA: TGCGCCAGCAGCCAAGATGACGGGACGCGAGCTTTCTTT. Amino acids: CASSQDDGTRAFF.

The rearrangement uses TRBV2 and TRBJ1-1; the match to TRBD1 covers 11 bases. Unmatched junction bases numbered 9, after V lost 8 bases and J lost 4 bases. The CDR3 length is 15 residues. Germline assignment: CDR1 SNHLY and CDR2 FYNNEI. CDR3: CASSGTGGAVTEAFF. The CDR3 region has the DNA TGTGCCAGCTCCGGGACAGGGGGTGCGGTCACTGAAGCTTTCTTT.

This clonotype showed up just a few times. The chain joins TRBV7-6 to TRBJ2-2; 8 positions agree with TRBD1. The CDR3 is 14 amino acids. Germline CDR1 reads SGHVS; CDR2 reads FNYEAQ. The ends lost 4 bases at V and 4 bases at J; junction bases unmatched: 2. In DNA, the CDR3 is TGTGCCAGCAGCTCCGGACAGGGCACCGGGGAGCTGTTTTTT. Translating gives CASSSGQGTGELFF.

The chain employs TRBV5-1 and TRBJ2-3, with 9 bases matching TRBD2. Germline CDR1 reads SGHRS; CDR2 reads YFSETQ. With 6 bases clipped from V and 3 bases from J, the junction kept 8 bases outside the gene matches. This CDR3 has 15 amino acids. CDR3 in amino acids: CASTRGGSITDTQYF. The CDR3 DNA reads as TGCGCCAGCACGCGGGGGGGCAGTATTACAGATACGCAGTATTTT.

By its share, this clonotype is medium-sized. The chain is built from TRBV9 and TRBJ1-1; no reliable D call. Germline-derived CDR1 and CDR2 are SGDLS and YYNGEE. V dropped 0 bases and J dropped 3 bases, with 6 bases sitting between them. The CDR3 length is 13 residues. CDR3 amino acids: CASSVAGDTEAFF. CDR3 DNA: TGTGCCAGCAGCGTAGCTGGGGACACTGAAGCTTTCTTT.

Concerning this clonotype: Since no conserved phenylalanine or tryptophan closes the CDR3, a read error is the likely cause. The CDR3 nucleotides are TGTGCCAGCTCAACAGGGGGCGAGCAGCCCCAGCATCTT. It translates to CASSTGGEQPQHL. The chain uses TRBV18 and TRBJ1-5; 9 bases map to TRBD1. Germline V gene lookup returns CDR1 KGHSH and CDR2 LQKENI. This CDR3 comprises 13 residues. Trimming took 5 bases from V and 7 from J; bases not matched to a gene: 3.

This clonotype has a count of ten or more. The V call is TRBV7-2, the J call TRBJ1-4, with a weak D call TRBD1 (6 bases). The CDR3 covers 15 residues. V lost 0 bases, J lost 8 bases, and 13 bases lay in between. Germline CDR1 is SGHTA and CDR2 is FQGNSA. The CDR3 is CASSLARTAKEKLFF. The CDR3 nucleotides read TGTGCCAGCAGCTTAGCGCGGACAGCGAAAGAAAAACTGTTTTTT.